Presented here are 11 T cell receptor beta chains from one specimen sequenced in a study of cytomegalovirus exposure and HLA in healthy donors. The PCR used 60 Vbeta and 13 Jbeta primers. Produced via immunoSEQ multiplex PCR; TCRdb's table is partial and in-frame only. Among about 160,000 clones listed, roughly 80% were seen once. The sequenced material came from PBMCs. The origin of the receptors is a man aged 25 to 40 in good health and CMV-seronegative.

V usage is TRBV18 and J usage is TRBJ1-5; D call uncertain. CDR3 length: 14 residues. Germline V gene sequence: CDR1 KGHSH, CDR2 LQKENI. The ends were cut back, 4 bases at V and 2 bases at J, with 9 bases in the middle. DNA of the CDR3: TGTGCCAGCTCACGACCCGGGGGCAATCAGCCCCAGCATTTT. Amino acids: CASSRPGGNQPQHF.

The genes are TRBV19 and TRBJ1-2; 11 bases fit TRBD1. Germline V gives CDR1 LNHDA, CDR2 SQIVND (reference sequence). The CDR3 sequence is 17 residues long. V was pared by 4 bases and J by 0 bases, with 7 bases of the junction left unmatched. The CDR3 is CASSKGTGGLANYGYTF. The DNA of the CDR3 is TGTGCCAGTAGTAAGGGGACAGGGGGGCTAGCTAACTATGGCTACACCTTC.

The rearrangement uses TRBV5-4 and TRBJ1-4; D might be TRBD1 (5 bases). The V and J ends lost 0 bases and 1 base respectively, with 7 bases between them. CDR3 length: 15 amino acids. The V gene's germline CDR1 is SGHNT and CDR2 YYREEE (reference sequence). The CDR3 nucleotides are TGTGCCAGCAGCTTGGGGGGGGGAACTAATGAAAAACTGTTTTTT. Its translation is CASSLGGGTNEKLFF.

The chain is built from TRBV28 and TRBJ1-5; D gene ambiguous. This CDR3 region has 12 residues. Deletions cut 6 bases from V and 5 bases from J, with 8 bases between. The germline CDR1 and CDR2 sequences are MDHEN and SYDVKM. The CDR3 DNA sequence: TGTGCCAGCAGCCACACCGATCAGCCCCAGCATTTT. Its translation: CASSHTDQPQHF.

The chain has TRBV10-3 and TRBJ2-7, with 7 bases matching TRBD1. The CDR3 runs 16 residues. Looked up from germline, CDR1 is ENHRY and CDR2 is SYGVKD. Trimming cost V 3 bases and J 5 bases; bases outside gene matches: 13. In DNA, the CDR3 is TGTGCCATCAGTGACTCGGCGACAGGGACGTCCCACGAGCAGTACTTC. This gives the protein CAISDSATGTSHEQYF.

V is TRBV5-1 and J is TRBJ2-1; 8 nucleotides agree with TRBD2. Unmatched junction bases numbered 8, after V lost 0 bases and J lost 6 bases. Germline V lookup: CDR1 SGHRS, CDR2 YFSETQ. The CDR3 spans 16 residues. CDR3 DNA: TGCGCCAGCAGCTTGGATCGGGGGGGGGCGATCAATGAGCAGTTCTTC. Translation gives CASSLDRGGAINEQFF.

This clone was picked up a small number of times. This chain uses TRBV19 with TRBJ2-1; weak D call: TRBD1 (5 bases). This CDR3 contains 14 residues. The ends were cut back, 3 bases at V and 3 bases at J, with 9 bases in the middle. CDR1 and CDR2 from the germline V gene are LNHDA and SQIVND (reference sequence). The CDR3 reads CASSIRGVYNEQFF. In DNA form, the CDR3 reads TGTGCCAGTAGTATTAGGGGCGTCTACAATGAGCAGTTCTTC.

The CDR3 sequence is CAWSLGDYNTDTQYF. CDR3 nucleotide sequence: TGTGCCTGGAGTTTGGGGGACTACAACACAGATACGCAGTATTTT. The chain carries TRBV30 and TRBJ2-3; 7 bases agree with TRBD2. CDR3 length: 15 residues. Germline values: CDR1 GTSNPN, CDR2 SVGIG (reference sequence). Trimming took 2 bases from V and 2 from J; bases not matched to a gene: 7. Using reference TRBV30 and TRBJ2-3 for the parts outside the CDR3, the full variable domain is SQTIHQWPATLVQPVGSPLSLECTVEGTSNPNLYWYRQAAGRGLQLLFYSVGIGQISSEVPQNLSASRPQDRQFILSSKKLLLSDSGFYLCAWSLGDYNTDTQYFGPGTRLTVL.

The chain carries TRBV13 and TRBJ2-5; TRBD2 is a possible D gene (5 bases). The CDR3 is 13 residues long. Trimming pared 5 bases from V and 4 bases from J, leaving 11 bases between. Per the germline V gene, CDR1 is PRHDT and CDR2 is FYEKMQ (reference sequence). This chain's CDR3 is CASSPRGRETQYF. CDR3 nucleotides: TGTGCCAGCAGCCCCCGGGGTAGAGAGACCCAGTACTTC.

Remarks on this clone: At one end the junction does not follow the germline gene, possibly because of a read error. The chain employs TRBV7-3 and TRBJ2-7, with a weak D call TRBD2 (6 bases). The CDR3 length is 13 residues. Per germline, CDR1 SGHTA and CDR2 FQGTGA. DNA of the CDR3: TGTGCCAGCAGCATAACCCCGGGACTCGAGCAGTACTTC. Encoded protein: CASSITPGLEQYF. The entire variable domain, with the rest obtained from reference TRBV7-3 and TRBJ2-7, is as follows: GAGVSQTPSNKVTEKGKYVELRCDPISGHTALYWYRQSLGQGPEFLIYFQGTGAADDSGLPNDRFFAVRPEGSVSTLKIQRTERGDSAVYLCASSITPGLEQYFGPGTRLTVT.

This rearrangement joins TRBV19 to TRBJ1-1; 8 bases map to TRBD1. Germline CDR1 reads LNHDA; CDR2 reads SQIVND (reference sequence). V lost 2 bases to trimming and J lost 7 bases; unmatched junction nucleotides: 9. CDR3 length: 15 residues. The CDR3 region is CASSIPGTGTYEAFF. The CDR3 DNA reads TGTGCCAGTAGTATACCCGGGACAGGAACGTATGAAGCTTTCTTT.